A single sample gave rise to the 16 T cell receptor beta chains below, sequenced in a study of response to subunit inactivated influenza vaccine. MiXCR was run by TCRdb on the RT-PCR reads, yielding one entry per CDR3 protein. The sample gives a few hundred thousand distinct CDR3 sequences, roughly 15% of which show up once; 11% is in the top ten. Sequenced material: PBMCs from blood, taken approximately 12 days after vaccination. The receptors originated from a man in his fifties who received an inactivated influenza vaccine.

This clonotype has more than one count but fewer than ten. The chain joins TRBV5-5 to TRBJ2-5, with D unclear. The germline gives CDR1 SGHKS, CDR2 YYEKEE (reference sequence). The CDR3 contains 13 residues. V was clipped by 0 bases and J by 2 bases, with 5 bases between them. For the CDR3, the DNA is TGTGCCAGCAGCTTGGAGAGTCAAGAGACCCAGTACTTC. Translating gives CASSLESQETQYF.

This clonotype was found a few times. The chain couples TRBV3-1 to TRBJ1-3, with unresolved D. CDR3 size: 13 residues. V gave up 0 bases and J gave up 4 bases, with 4 bases separating them. Germline V gene lookup returns CDR1 LGHDT and CDR2 YNNKEL (reference sequence). CDR3 loop: CASSQDAGNTIYF. In nucleotides, the CDR3 is TGTGCCAGCAGCCAAGATGCCGGAAACACCATATATTTT.

This clonotype was detected only a few times. This rearrangement joins TRBV15 to TRBJ2-1, with D perhaps TRBD1 (6 bases). The V gene's germline CDR1 is LNHNV and CDR2 YYDKDF (reference sequence). CDR3 length equals 13 residues. V was shortened by 3 bases and J by 10 bases, with 13 bases between the two germline ends. The CDR3, as DNA: TGTGCCACCAGCAGGGCCTCTAGGGGGGAGCAGTTCTTC. Amino acid sequence: CATSRASRGEQFF.

This chain joins TRBV20-1 and TRBJ2-5, with a tentative D call TRBD2 (5 bases). Germline V gives CDR1 DFQATT, CDR2 SNEGSKA (reference sequence). Trimming shortened V by 4 bases and J by 5 bases, and 8 bases separated the two germline ends. The length of the CDR3 is 11 residues. CDR3 DNA sequence: TGCAGTGCTAAAGGCGGGGAGACCCAGTACTTC. Translated, it gives CSAKGGETQYF.

There are a few counts of this clonotype. This chain uses TRBV28 with TRBJ1-3; D is uncertain. V dropped 1 base and J dropped 2 bases, with 3 bases sitting between them. The CDR3 has 13 amino acids. Germline V CDR1 and CDR2: MDHEN, SYDVKM. CDR3 amino acids: CASSLLAGNTIYF. CDR3 nucleotides: TGTGCCAGCAGTTTATTGGCTGGAAACACCATATATTTT.

This clonotype has more than one count but fewer than ten. This chain links TRBV12-3 or TRBV12-4 with TRBJ2-3; D is perhaps TRBD2 (5 bases). Trimming pared 1 base from V and 8 bases from J, leaving 16 bases between. The length of the CDR3 is 15 residues. This chain's CDR3 is CASSLGGGYPGTQYF. DNA of the CDR3: TGTGCCAGCAGTTTAGGAGGCGGGTACCCCGGTACGCAGTATTTT.

The chain employs TRBV27 and TRBJ2-7, with D maybe TRBD1 (6 bases). Germline V gene lookup returns CDR1 MNHEY and CDR2 SMNVEV (reference sequence). The V end lost 6 bases, the J end lost 0 bases, and 15 bases lay between the germline ends. The CDR3 sequence is 15 residues long. CDR3 in amino acids: CASSQTRGGSYEQYF. The CDR3 DNA sequence: TGTGCCAGCAGCCAAACTAGAGGGGGCTCCTACGAGCAGTACTTC.

A few counts support this clonotype. The chain couples TRBV10-3 to TRBJ2-5, with D possibly TRBD1 on 6 matching bases. CDR1 and CDR2 from the germline V gene are ENHRY and SYGVKD. Trimming left V 0 bases short and J 2 bases short, with 7 bases between. The CDR3 is made up of 14 amino acids. The CDR3 coding sequence is TGTGCCATCAGTGAGTCCGACAGGCAAGAGACCCAGTACTTC. Amino acid sequence: CAISESDRQETQYF.

The chain combines TRBV6-2 or TRBV6-3 with TRBJ1-5; D remains unclear. The germline V gene encodes CDR1 MNHEY and CDR2 SVGEGT. The CDR3 loop spans 14 amino acids. Trimming cost V 2 bases and J 4 bases, with 9 bases left between them. Here the CDR3 DNA reads TGTGCCAGCAGTTACGCCACAGCGAATCAGCCCCAGCATTTT. Translation: CASSYATANQPQHF.

This clonotype was observed a few times. This CDR3 is CASSPQASGSSHEQYF. The DNA of the CDR3 is TGTGCCAGCTCACCACAGGCTAGCGGGAGTAGTCACGAGCAGTACTTC. The chain couples TRBV18 to TRBJ2-7, with 10 bases fitting TRBD2. CDR1 is KGHSH and CDR2 is LQKENI in the germline V gene. V dropped 1 base and J dropped 5; count of bases not matched to a gene: 8. This CDR3 contains 16 residues.

Ten or more counts support this clonotype. The rearrangement uses TRBV6-5 and TRBJ1-4; D is perhaps TRBD1 (6 bases). CDR1 and CDR2 from the germline V gene are MNHEY and SVGAGI. CDR3 length: 15 amino acids. With 0 bases removed from V and 9 bases from J, the gap between germline ends came to 14 bases. The chain's CDR3 is CASSYSTGQVQKLFF. The CDR3 DNA reads as TGTGCCAGCAGTTACTCGACAGGCCAGGTTCAAAAACTGTTTTTT.

This clonotype was seen a few times. V and J are TRBV5-5 and TRBJ2-3, with D possibly being TRBD2 (5 bases). The CDR3 is made up of 12 amino acids. The V end was cut by 2 bases, the J end by 6 bases, with 7 bases between. Germline V gives CDR1 SGHKS, CDR2 YYEKEE (reference sequence). CDR3 nucleotide sequence: TGTGCCAGCAGCTTACTAGTCGATACGCAGTATTTT. Translated: CASSLLVDTQYF.

This rearrangement joins TRBV4-2 to TRBJ2-1, with TRBD1 matching 7 bases. The junction had 7 bases not matched to a gene; V was cut back by 4 bases and J by 4 bases. There are 15 residues in the CDR3. Germline-derived CDR1 and CDR2 are LGHNA and YNFKEQ. CDR3: CASSRTGPAYNEQFF. The CDR3 DNA follows: TGTGCCAGCAGCCGGACAGGCCCGGCGTACAATGAGCAGTTCTTC.

The chain joins TRBV7-2 to TRBJ2-7; D unresolved. The CDR3 consists of 11 residues. With 3 bases removed from V and 4 bases from J, the gap between germline ends came to 4 bases. Germline-derived CDR1 and CDR2 are SGHTA and FQGNSA. The CDR3 loop reads CASSFKYEQYF. The CDR3 DNA is TGTGCCAGCAGCTTCAAGTACGAGCAGTACTTC.

This clonotype has just a few counts. The rearrangement links TRBV7-3 to TRBJ2-1; the D is unclear. The germline CDR1 and CDR2 sequences are SGHTA and FQGTGA. CDR3 length: 14 residues. Between the trimmed V and J ends, which lost 5 bases and 6 bases, there was a span of 14 bases. The CDR3: CASSPRGGSNEQFF. The CDR3, as DNA: TGTGCCAGCAGCCCTCGTGGCGGCTCCAATGAGCAGTTCTTC.

The chain has TRBV6-2 or TRBV6-3 and TRBJ1-5; 8 positions agree with TRBD1. The CDR3 spans 15 residues. Germline CDR1 and CDR2: MNHEY and SVGEGT. The junction had 15 bases not matched to a gene; V was cut back by 5 bases and J by 12 bases. The CDR3 DNA reads TGTGCCAGCAGTCCCCCCGGACAGGGCGTCCGGCTCCAGCATTTT. Protein product: CASSPPGQGVRLQHF.